The T cell receptor (beta chain) described here comes from a study of blood T cells in healthy people across ages. Primers used in a second PCR of roughly 6 to 11 cycles were a sample-barcoded 5' primer and a J-beta primer mix. TCRdb ran MiXCR on the 5' RACE reads and lists one entry per CDR3 protein. This sample has some 1.6 million distinct CDR3 sequences, with about 32% found just once. This CDR3 spans 16 amino acids. V shed 3 bases and J 7 bases; nucleotides not matched to a gene: 12. Per the germline V gene, CDR1 is SGHDT and CDR2 is YYEEEE. The TCR comes from a woman aged 30 to 39 in good health. Specimen: blood. The chain is built from TRBV5-6 and TRBJ1-1, with 10 bases fitting TRBD1. CDR3 in amino acids: CASSYRDRGSTSEAFF. In DNA form, the CDR3 reads TGTGCCAGCAGCTACCGGGACAGGGGATCCACCAGTGAAGCTTTCTTT.